This entry concerns a single T cell receptor (beta chain). What it binds is unknown. This CDR3 has 16 residues. The germline gives CDR1 MNHEY, CDR2 SMNVEV (reference sequence). V gave up 2 bases and J gave up 1 base, with 12 bases separating them. Unique molecular identifiers were built into the TCRbeta library. TCRdb re-analysed the PCR reads in MiXCR, keeping a single row per CDR3 protein. Of more than 500,000 distinct CDR3 sequences listed, over 10% are singletons. This entry comes from a study of T-cell reconstitution after alpha-beta-depleted transplantation in children. Broader study findings: Several hundred expanded graft clones reportedly supplied alpha-beta T cells about two months after transplant. Newly produced T cells mostly provided counts and TCRbeta diversity after one year, as hyperexpanded clones declined. The origin of high day-60 TCRbeta diversity in some patients lay in surviving recipient T cells and thymic progenitors.

The sequence was collected from a female patient aged 2-10 years who had a stem cell transplant for aplastic anemia, so the T cells may come from the graft donor. V and J are TRBV27 and TRBJ2-1; D gene unclear. The sample was PBMCs, mostly from graft donor cells, taken 180 days after TCRalphabeta/CD19-depleted stem cell transplant. CDR3 in amino acids: CASSLEGDGSYNEQFF. The CDR3 coding sequence is TGTGCCAGCAGTTTAGAAGGAGACGGATCCTACAATGAGCAGTTCTTC.